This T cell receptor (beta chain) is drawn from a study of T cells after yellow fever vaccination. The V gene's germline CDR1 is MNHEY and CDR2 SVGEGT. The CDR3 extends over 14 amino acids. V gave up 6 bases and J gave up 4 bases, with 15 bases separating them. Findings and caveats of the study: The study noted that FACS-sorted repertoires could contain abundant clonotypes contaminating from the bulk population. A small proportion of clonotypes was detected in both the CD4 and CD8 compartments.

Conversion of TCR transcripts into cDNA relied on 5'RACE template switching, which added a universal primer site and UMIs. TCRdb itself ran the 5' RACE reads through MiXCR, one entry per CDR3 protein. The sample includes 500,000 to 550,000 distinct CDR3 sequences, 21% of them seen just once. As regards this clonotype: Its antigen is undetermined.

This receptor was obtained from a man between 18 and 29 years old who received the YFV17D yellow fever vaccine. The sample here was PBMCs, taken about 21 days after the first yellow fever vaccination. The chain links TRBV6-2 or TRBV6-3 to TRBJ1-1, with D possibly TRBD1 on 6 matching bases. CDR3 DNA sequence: TGTGCCAGCAGCACCAACAGGGAATCCACTGAAGCTTTCTTT. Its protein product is CASSTNRESTEAFF.